The sequence of this T cell receptor (beta chain) was determined in a study of Ad26.COV2.S vaccination and SARS-CoV-2 variants. Study results and limitations: Similar non-spike TCR breadth was observed in recipients of vaccine and of placebo.

Treatment of the sample: roughly 20 received Ad26.COV2.S at low or high dose, single or two shots; about 5 received placebo; per-sample allocation not given. Sampling was done on day 63 after the first vaccine or placebo injection. The sample came from a Boston adult aged 18-55 years. CDR1 is MNHEY and CDR2 is SMNVEV in the germline V gene (reference sequence). The CDR3 spans 16 residues. Losses at the gene ends were 5 bases for V and 2 bases for J; bases not matched to a gene: 11. Note on this clone: Its antigen remains unidentified.

Generated by immunoSEQ multiplex PCR, the TCRdb table keeps only in-frame clones and is missing some. The sample holds roughly 500,000 clones, 80% to 90% seen once. The receptor comes from a person aged 18 to 65 who received the Ad26.COV2.S COVID-19 vaccine or a placebo. Sequenced material: peripheral blood, taken in a trial of Ad26.COV2.S vaccine versus placebo. V gene TRBV27 combines with J gene TRBJ2-5; TRBD1 matches at 7 bases. CDR3 DNA sequence: TGTGCCAGCAGTGAACATCCGACAGGGCCACAAGAGACCCAGTACTTC. Translation: CASSEHPTGPQETQYF.